The entry below describes one TCR beta chain. The V and J ends lost 2 bases and 2 bases respectively, with 13 bases between them. The germline gives CDR1 SGHTA, CDR2 FQGTGA. The CDR3 has 16 residues. The data were obtained in a study of regulatory T cells in long-lasting Graves disease. CDR3 regions were amplified by Arm-PCR using iRepertoire HTBI primers to build TCR beta libraries. MiXCR was run by TCRdb on the multiplex PCR reads, yielding one entry per CDR3 protein. The sample contains about 470,000 distinct CDR3 sequences, 14% to 15% of which appear only once. Time point denoted: newly diagnosed GD, antithyroid drugs for less than 3 months. RNA extracted from PBMCs served as the sequencing template. The same sample was also used in a study of T cells in Graves' hyperthyroidism and ophthalmopathy.

This TCR derives from a woman aged 25 to 39 with Graves disease. The chain carries TRBV7-3 and TRBJ2-1; D is perhaps TRBD1 or TRBD2 (5 bases each). Specimen: peripheral blood mononuclear cells (PBMCs), collected at new diagnosis, from a patient treated with antithyroid drugs. CDR3 nucleotides: TGTGCCAGCAGCTTATCCGGGACCCCCACCTACAATGAGCAGTTCTTC. Residues: CASSLSGTPTYNEQFF. Supplemented by reference TRBV7-3 and TRBJ2-1, the full variable domain reads GAGVSQTPSNKVTEKGKYVELRCDPISGHTALYWYRQSLGQGPEFLIYFQGTGAADDSGLPNDRFFAVRPEGSVSTLKIQRTERGDSAVYLCASSLSGTPTYNEQFFGPGTRLTVL.